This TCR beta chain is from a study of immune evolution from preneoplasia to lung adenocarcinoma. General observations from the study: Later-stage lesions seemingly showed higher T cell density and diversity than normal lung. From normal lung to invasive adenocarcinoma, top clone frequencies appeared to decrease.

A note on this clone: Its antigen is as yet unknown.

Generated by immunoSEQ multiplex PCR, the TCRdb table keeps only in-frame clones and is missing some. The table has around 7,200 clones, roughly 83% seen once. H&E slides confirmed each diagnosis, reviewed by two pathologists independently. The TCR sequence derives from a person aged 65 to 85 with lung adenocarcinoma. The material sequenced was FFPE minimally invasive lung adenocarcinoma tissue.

The CDR3 region has the DNA TGCAGCGGCCAGCAGGAGGGAGGCACTGAAGCTTTCTTT. This sequence encodes CSGQQEGGTEAFF. This chain uses TRBV29-1 with TRBJ1-1; D gene uncertain. This CDR3 has 13 residues. V was shortened by 7 bases and J by 4 bases, with 16 bases between the two germline ends. Germline V gene sequence: CDR1 SQVTM, CDR2 ANQGSEA.